The 4 T cell receptor beta chains below all came from one sample that was sequenced in a study of blood T cells in healthy people across ages. A J-beta primer mix and a sample-barcoded 5' primer were used in a second PCR of roughly 7 to 12 cycles. One entry per CDR3 protein, called by TCRdb with MiXCR from the 5' RACE reads. The table lists hundreds of thousands of distinct CDR3 sequences, 22% of them singletons. The sequenced sample was blood. These receptors were obtained from a man in his sixties or seventies in good health.

This clonotype has at least ten counts. The rearrangement links TRBV3-1 to TRBJ1-4; 9 bases match TRBD1. CDR3 length: 15 amino acids. Germline V gene lookup returns CDR1 LGHDT and CDR2 YNNKEL (reference sequence). The V gene end was trimmed by 4 bases and the J gene end by 3 bases; junction bases not matched to a gene: 3. In DNA form, the CDR3 reads TGTGCCAGCAGCCCTTGGGACAGGGCTAATGAAAAACTGTTTTTT. Protein: CASSPWDRANEKLFF.

This chain links TRBV20-1 with TRBJ1-4; D is possibly TRBD1 (5 bases). The V and J ends lost 0 bases and 5 bases respectively, with 22 bases between them. The CDR3 is 18 amino acids. Germline V lookup: CDR1 DFQATT, CDR2 SNEGSKA (reference sequence). The DNA for the CDR3 is TGCAGTGCTAGAGATTGGGGAATGAGGGGAGGGGCCAATGAAAAACTGTTTTTT. It translates to CSARDWGMRGGANEKLFF.

The chain joins TRBV5-6 to TRBJ2-1; 7 positions match TRBD1. The germline V gene encodes CDR1 SGHDT and CDR2 YYEEEE. The CDR3 extends over 17 amino acids. With V trimmed by 2 bases and J by 0 bases, 8 bases remained unmatched. CDR3 region: CASSFQGVLSSYNEQFF. DNA for the CDR3: TGTGCCAGCAGCTTCCAGGGGGTTTTGAGCTCCTACAATGAGCAGTTCTTC.

This clonotype was counted once. The rearrangement joins TRBV7-2 to TRBJ2-5, with TRBD1 matching 10 bases. The last part of the DNA fits TRBJ2-7 better; the J call may be wrong. Germline V gives CDR1 SGHTA, CDR2 FQGNSA. The CDR3 length is 15 residues. CDR3 DNA: TGTGCCAGCAGCTTAAGGGACAGGGGTTTCAACGAGCAGTACTTC. It is translated as CASSLRDRGFNEQYF.